The rows below give T cell receptor beta chains drawn from one sample of a study of T cell repertoires in aging, cancer and after chemotherapy. One entry per CDR3 protein, called by TCRdb with MiXCR from the multiplex PCR reads. The sample shows approximately 10,000 distinct CDR3 sequences, more than 25% of them seen only once. The specimen was blood. These receptors were obtained from a human donor in good health. Each CDR3 is given with its conserved first and last residue. The D gene is left open where the match is weak. The size entry is marked missing in some rows and otherwise reads once, few, many or a size class.

d_gene: -; abundance: -; j_gene: TRBJ2-1; v_gene: TRBV7-9; CDR3aa: CASSLQSNEQFF; CDR3nt: TGTGCCAGCAGCCTTCAAAGCAATGAGCAGTTCTTC
d_gene: -; abundance: medium-sized; j_gene: TRBJ1-6; v_gene: TRBV7-9; CDR3aa: CASSSGGPSPLHF; CDR3nt: TGTGCCAGCAGCTCTGGGGGACCATCACCCCTCCACTTT
d_gene: TRBD2; abundance: medium-sized; j_gene: TRBJ2-7; v_gene: TRBV7-2; CDR3aa: CASSPWTSGPEQYF; CDR3nt: TGTGCCAGCAGCCCATGGACTAGCGGACCCGAGCAGTACTTC
d_gene: TRBD1; abundance: few; j_gene: TRBJ2-6; v_gene: TRBV6-5; CDR3aa: CASRAPLGQGPGGANVLTF; CDR3nt: TGTGCCAGCCGCGCCCCGCTCGGACAGGGGCCAGGTGGGGCCAACGTCCTGACTTTC
d_gene: -; abundance: -; j_gene: TRBJ1-2; v_gene: TRBV20-1; CDR3aa: CSPVSPPGGRGYTF; CDR3nt: TGCAGCCCGGTATCCCCCCCGGGGGGGCGTGGCTACACCTTC
d_gene: -; abundance: few; j_gene: TRBJ2-3; v_gene: TRBV19; CDR3aa: CASRTASTDTQYF; CDR3nt: TGTGCCAGTAGGACGGCTAGCACAGATACGCAGTATTTT
d_gene: TRBD1; abundance: medium-sized; j_gene: TRBJ1-6; v_gene: TRBV19; CDR3aa: CASSRDRDSPLHF; CDR3nt: TGTGCCAGTAGTCGTGACAGGGATTCACCCCTCCACTTT
d_gene: -; abundance: once; j_gene: TRBJ2-1; v_gene: TRBV20-1; CDR3aa: CSARRPPREQFF; CDR3nt: TGCAGTGCTAGAAGGCCCCCTCGTGAGCAGTTCTTC
d_gene: -; abundance: few; j_gene: TRBJ2-1; v_gene: TRBV7-2; CDR3aa: CASSFDSDNEQFF; CDR3nt: TGTGCCAGCAGCTTCGACAGCGACAATGAGCAGTTCTTC
d_gene: TRBD2; abundance: -; j_gene: TRBJ2-2; v_gene: TRBV11-3; CDR3aa: CASRRGGNTGELFF; CDR3nt: TGTGCCAGCCGGCGGGGGGGAAACACCGGGGAGCTGTTTTTT
d_gene: -; abundance: -; j_gene: TRBJ1-2; v_gene: TRBV30; CDR3aa: CAWSLSGDGYTF; CDR3nt: TGTGCCTGGAGTTTAAGCGGGGATGGCTACACCTTC
d_gene: TRBD2; abundance: once; j_gene: TRBJ2-1; v_gene: TRBV7-2; CDR3aa: CASTLAGDSYNEQFF; CDR3nt: TGTGCCAGCACCCTAGCGGGAGACTCCTACAATGAGCAGTTCTTC
d_gene: -; abundance: -; j_gene: TRBJ2-1; v_gene: TRBV6-6; CDR3aa: CASSNRLSAYNEQLF; CDR3nt: TGTGCCAGCAGTAACAGACTCTCCGCCTACAATGAGCAGTTATTC
d_gene: -; abundance: medium-sized; j_gene: TRBJ1-3; v_gene: TRBV7-2; CDR3aa: CASSHESGNTIYF; CDR3nt: TGTGCCAGCAGCCATGAATCTGGAAACACCATATATTTT
d_gene: -; abundance: -; j_gene: TRBJ1-1; v_gene: TRBV10-3; CDR3aa: CAISESNWNTEAFF; CDR3nt: TGTGCCATCAGTGAGTCGAATTGGAACACTGAAGCTTTCTTT
d_gene: -; abundance: -; j_gene: TRBJ2-1; v_gene: TRBV20-1; CDR3aa: CRYPQGVRPNEQFF; CDR3nt: TGCAGGTACCCTCAAGGAGTTCGTCCGAATGAGCAGTTCTTC
d_gene: -; abundance: -; j_gene: TRBJ2-7; v_gene: TRBV7-2; CDR3aa: CASSLAVSEQYF; CDR3nt: TGTGCCAGCAGCTTAGCAGTGTCGGAACAGTACTTC
d_gene: -; abundance: -; j_gene: TRBJ2-2; v_gene: TRBV28; CDR3aa: CALRGTNTGELFF; CDR3nt: TGTGCCCTCCGGGGGACGAACACCGGGGAGCTGTTTTTT
d_gene: -; abundance: -; j_gene: TRBJ2-7; v_gene: TRBV12-3/TRBV12-4; CDR3aa: CASRRPNGSYEQYF; CDR3nt: TGTGCCAGCAGAAGACCCAACGGATCCTACGAGCAGTACTTC
d_gene: -; abundance: -; j_gene: TRBJ2-3; v_gene: TRBV7-2; CDR3aa: CASSLRIPTDTQYF; CDR3nt: TGTGCCAGCAGCTTACGTATTCCCACAGATACGCAGTATTTT
d_gene: -; abundance: medium-sized; j_gene: TRBJ1-2; v_gene: TRBV7-2; CDR3aa: CASSPTTELYGYTF; CDR3nt: TGTGCCAGCAGCCCTACGACTGAGTTATATGGCTACACCTTC
d_gene: -; abundance: -; j_gene: TRBJ2-5; v_gene: TRBV20-1; CDR3aa: CSASKRGETQYF; CDR3nt: TGCAGTGCTAGTAAAAGGGGAGAGACCCAGTACTTC
d_gene: TRBD1; abundance: -; j_gene: TRBJ1-2; v_gene: TRBV18; CDR3aa: CASSQRTGWIDYGYTF; CDR3nt: TGTGCCAGCTCACAACGGACAGGGTGGATCGACTATGGCTACACCTTC
d_gene: -; abundance: -; j_gene: TRBJ2-7; v_gene: TRBV27; CDR3aa: CASSLWKGPYEQYF; CDR3nt: TGTGCCAGCAGTTTATGGAAAGGGCCCTACGAGCAGTACTTC
d_gene: -; abundance: medium-sized; j_gene: TRBJ1-1; v_gene: TRBV6-5; CDR3aa: CASSRTVNTEAFF; CDR3nt: TGTGCCAGCAGTCGGACGGTGAACACTGAAGCTTTCTTT
d_gene: TRBD2; abundance: -; j_gene: TRBJ2-1; v_gene: TRBV29-1; CDR3aa: CSAPGGLAGTNEQFF; CDR3nt: TGCAGCGCTCCTGGCGGGCTAGCGGGAACCAATGAGCAGTTCTTC
d_gene: -; abundance: few; j_gene: TRBJ1-1; v_gene: TRBV7-9; CDR3aa: CASSLSGSMNTEAFF; CDR3nt: TGTGCCAGCAGTCTATCGGGATCTATGAACACTGAAGCTTTCTTT
d_gene: -; abundance: -; j_gene: TRBJ1-5; v_gene: TRBV7-2; CDR3aa: CASSLRQVGNQPQHF; CDR3nt: TGTGCCAGCAGCTTAAGGCAGGTCGGGAATCAGCCCCAGCATTTT
d_gene: -; abundance: few; j_gene: TRBJ1-3; v_gene: TRBV19; CDR3aa: CASSKANSGNTIYF; CDR3nt: TGTGCCAGTAGTAAGGCGAACTCTGGAAACACCATATATTTT
d_gene: -; abundance: -; j_gene: TRBJ2-3; v_gene: TRBV12-3/TRBV12-4; CDR3aa: CASSRTEPRTDTQYF; CDR3nt: TGTGCCAGCAGTCGGACTGAACCTCGCACAGATACGCAGTATTTT
d_gene: -; abundance: -; j_gene: TRBJ1-1; v_gene: TRBV7-9; CDR3aa: CASSPDRCGTEAFF; CDR3nt: TGTGCCAGCAGCCCCGACAGGTGTGGGACTGAAGCTTTCTTT
d_gene: -; abundance: few; j_gene: TRBJ2-7; v_gene: TRBV28; CDR3aa: CASIGQDILASHEQYF; CDR3nt: TGTGCCAGCATTGGGCAGGATATATTAGCCTCCCACGAGCAGTACTTC
d_gene: -; abundance: -; j_gene: TRBJ1-1; v_gene: TRBV6-5; CDR3aa: CASSLRQVEAFF; CDR3nt: TGTGCCAGCAGCTTAAGACAGGTCGAAGCTTTCTTT
d_gene: -; abundance: medium-sized; j_gene: TRBJ2-6; v_gene: TRBV15; CDR3aa: CATSRVGLIRSGANVLTF; CDR3nt: TGTGCCACCAGCAGAGTGGGGTTAATCCGCTCTGGGGCCAACGTCCTGACTTTC
d_gene: -; abundance: -; j_gene: TRBJ2-7; v_gene: TRBV6-5; CDR3aa: CASSTAGSSYEQYF; CDR3nt: TGTGCCAGCAGCACAGCTGGGAGCTCCTACGAGCAGTACTTC
d_gene: -; abundance: -; j_gene: TRBJ1-6; v_gene: TRBV6-1; CDR3aa: CASSEARGGNSARSILHF; CDR3nt: TGTGCCAGCAGTGAAGCGCGAGGGGGGAACAGCGCACGTTCGATCCTCCACTTT
d_gene: TRBD2; abundance: few; j_gene: TRBJ2-6; v_gene: TRBV18; CDR3aa: CASWDYSGANVLTF; CDR3nt: TGTGCCAGCTGGGACTACTCTGGGGCCAACGTCCTGACTTTC
d_gene: -; abundance: -; j_gene: TRBJ2-1; v_gene: TRBV7-2; CDR3aa: CASYPWIGTRHNEQFF; CDR3nt: TGTGCCAGCTACCCCTGGATTGGGACTCGCCACAATGAGCAGTTCTTC
d_gene: TRBD2; abundance: few; j_gene: TRBJ2-7; v_gene: TRBV20-1; CDR3aa: CSARDPGGPGEQYF; CDR3nt: TGCAGTGCTAGAGATCCGGGGGGTCCTGGCGAGCAGTACTTC
d_gene: -; abundance: -; j_gene: TRBJ1-1; v_gene: TRBV5-6; CDR3aa: CASSQELVGVEAFF; CDR3nt: TGTGCCAGCAGCCAAGAACTGGTAGGGGTGGAAGCTTTCTTT
d_gene: TRBD1; abundance: -; j_gene: TRBJ2-5; v_gene: TRBV7-9; CDR3aa: CASSLGGQGGETQYF; CDR3nt: TGTGCCAGCAGCTTAGGGGGACAGGGCGGAGAGACCCAGTACTTC
d_gene: -; abundance: few; j_gene: TRBJ1-5; v_gene: TRBV6-6; CDR3aa: CASSYPGDQPQHF; CDR3nt: TGTGCCAGCAGTTACCCCGGAGATCAGCCCCAGCATTTT
d_gene: -; abundance: -; j_gene: TRBJ1-4; v_gene: TRBV24-1; CDR3aa: CATSEPPEDKTNEKLFF; CDR3nt: TGTGCCACCAGTGAACCCCCCGAAGACAAGACGAATGAAAAACTGTTTTTT
d_gene: TRBD2; abundance: -; j_gene: TRBJ2-3; v_gene: TRBV7-3; CDR3aa: CASSLSGGAYDTQYF; CDR3nt: TGTGCCAGCAGCCTCAGCGGGGGGGCATATGATACGCAGTATTTT
d_gene: -; abundance: few; j_gene: TRBJ2-3; v_gene: TRBV12-3/TRBV12-4; CDR3aa: CASSPEGGGIGTDTQYF; CDR3nt: TGTGCCAGCAGTCCCGAGGGAGGTGGTATAGGCACAGATACGCAGTATTTT
d_gene: -; abundance: medium-sized; j_gene: TRBJ1-1; v_gene: TRBV6-5; CDR3aa: CASRTYTEAFF; CDR3nt: TGTGCCAGCAGGACATACACTGAAGCTTTCTTT